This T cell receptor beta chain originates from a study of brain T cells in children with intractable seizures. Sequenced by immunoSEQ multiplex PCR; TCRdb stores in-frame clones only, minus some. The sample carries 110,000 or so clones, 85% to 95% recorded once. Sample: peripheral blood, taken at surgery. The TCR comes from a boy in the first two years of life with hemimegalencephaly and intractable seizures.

The CDR3 is CASSLAPAVFYNEQFF. The CDR3 nucleotides are TGCGCCAGCAGCTTGGCGCCAGCGGTTTTCTACAATGAGCAGTTCTTC. The chain combines TRBV5-1 with TRBJ2-1; D is perhaps TRBD2 (5 bases). The germline gives CDR1 SGHRS, CDR2 YFSETQ. Deletions cut 0 bases from V and 3 bases from J, with 13 bases between. The CDR3 contains 16 residues.